This T cell receptor beta chain was obtained from a study of cytomegalovirus exposure and HLA in healthy donors. Study results and limitations: Sequencing depth across donors, presence/absence analyses assumed, was roughly uniform. One cluster of highly shared sequence variants probably arose as a sequencing artifact.

V was clipped by 0 bases and J by 3 bases, with 5 bases between them. Germline V lookup: CDR1 MGHDK, CDR2 SYGVNS. This CDR3 is built from 14 residues. PCR was performed using 60 Vbeta and 13 Jbeta primers. The repertoire was sequenced with immunoSEQ multiplex PCR; TCRdb's copy has only in-frame clones and lacks some. The table records some 190,000 clones, around 80% of them present only once. This clone was picked up a small number of times. What it binds is unknown. This receptor was obtained from a man in his late teens or twenties in good health and CMV-seronegative. Sequencing was carried out using PBMCs. This chain uses TRBV25-1 with TRBJ2-2; the D gene is possibly TRBD1 (5 bases). The CDR3 sequence: CASSEYRDTGELFF. The CDR3 DNA is TGTGCCAGCAGTGAATACAGGGACACCGGGGAGCTGTTTTTT.